The clone carrying this T cell receptor beta chain has ten or more counts. Antigen specificity is unknown. Trimming cost V 7 bases and J 2 bases; bases outside gene matches: 18. The CDR3 spans 17 residues. Germline V CDR1 and CDR2: DFQATT, SNEGSKA (reference sequence). From the 5' RACE reads, TCRdb called clonotypes with MiXCR, one entry per CDR3 protein. In the table there are 500,000 to 600,000 distinct CDR3 sequences, 22% of which are singletons. This entry is derived from a study of identical twins. Study-wide points: Beta clonotypes that were abundant in cord blood contained fewer insertions, a pattern absent from memory repertoires.

This sample was shared with a second study, whose subject was T cells expressing NK-cell markers. That paper states: The authors derived TCR beta repertoires from sorted CD3+CD56+NKG2C+, CD3+CD56+NKG2C- and CD3+CD56-NKG2C+ T cells.

The source is a woman under 30 in good health. Material for sequencing was CD4+ T cells sorted from blood. This chain links TRBV20-1 with TRBJ1-1, with 8 bases matching TRBD1. The CDR3 DNA is TGCAGTGTCCCGATGGTAAGACAGGGGATGATCAACACTGAAGCTTTCTTT. This sequence encodes CSVPMVRQGMINTEAFF.